These 10 T cell receptor beta chains share one sample of origin, sequenced in a study of T cell responses to AZD1222 COVID-19 vaccine. Libraries were prepared by immunoSEQ multiplex PCR; TCRdb keeps only in-frame clonotypes and omits some of them. The sample yields roughly 160,000 clones, 70% to 90% seen once. Sample: peripheral blood, taken 28 days after the second AZD1222 dose. The receptors shown here come from an adult who received the AZD1222 COVID-19 vaccine.

The chain recombines TRBV11-3 with TRBJ2-7; D is unclear. V lost 4 bases and J 3 bases, leaving 10 bases between the germline ends. Looked up from germline, CDR1 is SGHNT and CDR2 is YENEEA. The CDR3 runs to 13 residues. The CDR3 DNA follows: TGTGCCAGCAGCTCAGGACCGATCTACGAGCAGTACTTC. It codes for CASSSGPIYEQYF.

The V and J genes are TRBV6-5 and TRBJ1-6; a possible D gene is TRBD1 (6 bases). Germline CDR1 is MNHEY and CDR2 is SVGAGI. The V and J ends lost 6 bases and 5 bases respectively, with 11 bases between them. The CDR3 length is 14 residues. CDR3 sequence reads: CASRTQGNNSPLHF. As DNA, the CDR3 is TGTGCCAGCAGAACACAGGGTAATAATTCACCCCTCCACTTT.

This rearrangement joins TRBV9 to TRBJ1-2, with 7 bases identical to TRBD1. CDR1 is SGDLS and CDR2 is YYNGEE in the germline V gene. The CDR3 runs to 16 residues. V was clipped by 3 bases and J by 4 bases; unmatched bases: 12. This CDR3 is CASSETTQGFGYGYTF. CDR3 nucleotide sequence: TGTGCCAGCAGCGAGACCACACAGGGGTTTGGCTATGGCTACACCTTC.

This sequence joins TRBV6-2 or TRBV6-3 and TRBJ1-5; weak D call: TRBD1 (6 bases). The CDR3 spans 16 residues. The germline V gene has CDR1 MNHEY and CDR2 SVGEGT. The ends were cut back, 5 bases at V and 3 bases at J, with 17 bases in the middle. DNA for the CDR3: TGTGCCAGCAGTCCATCGCACAGGGTTAACAATCAGCCCCAGCATTTT. It yields the protein CASSPSHRVNNQPQHF.

Written as DNA, the CDR3 is TGTGCCAGCAGCACGCTCGAGCACAATGAGCAGTTCTTC. Amino acid sequence: CASSTLEHNEQFF. V is TRBV11-3 and J is TRBJ2-1; no reliable D call. V was clipped by 5 bases and J by 5 bases, with 10 bases between them. The CDR3 totals 13 residues. Germline V gives CDR1 SGHNT, CDR2 YENEEA.

The rearrangement joins TRBV7-2 to TRBJ2-1; a weak D match, TRBD1 (6 bases). V was shortened by 5 bases and J by 7 bases, with 15 bases between the two germline ends. The CDR3 loop spans 14 amino acids. CDR1 and CDR2 (germline): SGHTA, FQGNSA. CDR3 coding DNA: TGTGCCAGCAGCCCAGCACAGGGTATTAATGAGCAGTTCTTC. Its translation is CASSPAQGINEQFF.

The chain uses TRBV4-3 and TRBJ1-4; 8 bases fit TRBD1. Looked up from germline, CDR1 is LGHNA and CDR2 is YSLEER. The V segment lost 3 bases and the J segment 4 bases; nucleotides outside the gene matches: 7. This CDR3 is 16 amino acids long. The CDR3 loop reads CASSHSTTGVNEKLFF. CDR3 nucleotide sequence: TGCGCCAGCAGCCATAGCACGACAGGGGTTAATGAAAAACTGTTTTTT.

The chain carries TRBV29-1 and TRBJ2-5, with D hard to call. Germline lookup yields CDR1 SQVTM and CDR2 ANQGSEA. The CDR3 is made up of 10 amino acids. V lost 6 bases to trimming and J lost 4 bases, with 6 bases between them. CDR3: CSVGRETQYF. The CDR3, as DNA: TGCAGCGTCGGACGAGAGACCCAGTACTTC.

V gene TRBV6-2 or TRBV6-3 combines with J gene TRBJ2-5, with a possible D match to TRBD2 (5 bases). The CDR3 is 15 amino acids. CDR1 and CDR2 from the germline V gene are MNHEY and SVGEGT. V gave up 2 bases and J gave up 5 bases, with 15 bases separating them. The CDR3 nucleotides read TGTGCCAGCAGTTACGCGGGCAGCCCGGGGGAGACCCAGTACTTC. Residues: CASSYAGSPGETQYF.

This clone was counted only a few times. The V and J genes are TRBV6-6 and TRBJ2-1, with 9 bases fitting TRBD2. The V and J ends lost 2 bases and 7 bases, in that order; junction bases with no gene match: 0. Germline loops: CDR1 MNHNY, CDR2 SVGAGI (reference sequence). This CDR3 has 13 residues. The CDR3 protein is CASSYLAGNEQFF. In DNA form, the CDR3 reads TGTGCCAGCAGTTACCTAGCGGGGAATGAGCAGTTCTTC.